This T cell receptor (beta chain) is from a study of cytomegalovirus exposure and HLA in healthy donors. This CDR3 has 15 residues. CDR1 and CDR2 (germline): SGHTA, FQGNSA. This clone was recorded once. The germline gene is not matched at one end of the junction; a read error may be the cause. The PCR used 60 Vbeta and 13 Jbeta primers. Clones were sequenced by immunoSEQ multiplex PCR, and TCRdb holds only the in-frame ones, with some missing. The sample yields 150,000 to 200,000 clones, about 79% seen once. The receptor comes from a female donor in good health and CMV-seronegative. The chain couples TRBV7-2 to TRBJ2-4; TRBD2 matches 7 bases. The sample was PBMCs. CDR3 in amino acids: CASSSGLAGRNSQYF. The DNA of the CDR3 is TGTGCCAGCAGCTCGGGATTAGCGGGTAGGAACAGTCAGTACTTC.